The clone carrying this T cell receptor (beta chain) has only a few counts. Its matching antigen is unknown. The read halts 3 residues ahead of the CDR3 end, with the missing end drawn from the germline J gene. Here immunoSEQ multiplex PCR was the method, and the copy in TCRdb shows in-frame clones only, minus some. The data list 15,000 to 20,000 clones, none observed once; about 15% falls to the top ten. Patients and controls were mostly of Caucasian heritage. CVID subjects were neither ill nor on immunomodulatory or immunosuppressive medication at sampling. Each donor provided about 5 to 8.5 ml of heparinized whole blood. Germline CDR1 reads SGHVS; CDR2 reads FNYEAQ. V dropped 5 bases and J dropped 1; count of bases not matched to a gene: 6. This CDR3 has 15 amino acids. The data derive from a study of T cell clonality in common variable immunodeficiency. Findings and caveats of the study: CVID subjects shared fewer TCRbeta clones than healthy controls did. Reportedly, TCR beta sequences from common variable immunodeficiency showed fewer deletions and N-nucleotide insertions.

This chain uses TRBV7-6 with TRBJ2-3; 7 positions agree with TRBD1. This clonotype was sampled from a human donor with common variable immunodeficiency. The specimen sequenced was peripheral blood mononuclear cells. The sequenced part of the CDR3 DNA is TGTGCCAGCAGCCTACAGGGGCCCCGCACAGATACG. Protein sequence: CASSLQGPRTDT. The whole CDR3 protein is CASSLQGPRTDTQYF. Filled out from reference TRBV7-6 and TRBJ2-3, the complete variable domain reads GAGVSQSPRYKVTKRGQDVALRCDPISGHVSLYWYRQALGQGPEFLTYFNYEAQQDKSGLPNDRFSAERPEGSISTLTIQRTEQRDSAMYRCASSLQGPRTDTQYFGPGTRLTVL.